This TCR beta chain was captured by sequencing in a study of cytomegalovirus exposure and HLA in healthy donors. PCR was performed using 60 Vbeta and 13 Jbeta primers. The assay was immunoSEQ multiplex PCR, and TCRdb's table has in-frame clones only and misses some. The sample yields approximately 85,000 clones, over 60% seen once. General observations from the study: An analysis done earlier found most TCR beta V segments productive about 87% or about 30% of the time. The authors later found TCR association rates varying by HLA locus, with DRB1 most and HLA-C fewest.

The germline V gene has CDR1 MNHNS and CDR2 SASEGT. This CDR3 is built from 14 residues. V dropped 1 base and J dropped 4; count of bases not matched to a gene: 3. This clone has just a few counts. Its antigen is as yet unknown. This clonotype was sampled from a woman in her thirties or forties in good health and CMV-seropositive. The chain employs TRBV6-1 and TRBJ1-2; 7 positions agree with TRBD1. The sequenced material came from PBMCs. The CDR3 nucleotides read TGTGCCAGCAGTGAAGAGGCAGGGGGCTATGGCTACACCTTC. This codes for CASSEEAGGYGYTF.